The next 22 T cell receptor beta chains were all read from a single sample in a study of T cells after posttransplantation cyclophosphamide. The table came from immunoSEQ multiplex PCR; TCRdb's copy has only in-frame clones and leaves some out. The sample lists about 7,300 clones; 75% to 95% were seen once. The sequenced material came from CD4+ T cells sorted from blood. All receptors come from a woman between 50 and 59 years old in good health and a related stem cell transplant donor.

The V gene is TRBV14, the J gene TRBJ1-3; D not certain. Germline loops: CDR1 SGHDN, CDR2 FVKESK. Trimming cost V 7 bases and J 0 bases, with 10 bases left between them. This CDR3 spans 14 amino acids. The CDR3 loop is CASTKRLSGNTIYF. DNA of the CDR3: TGTGCCAGCACCAAGAGACTCTCTGGAAACACCATATATTTT.

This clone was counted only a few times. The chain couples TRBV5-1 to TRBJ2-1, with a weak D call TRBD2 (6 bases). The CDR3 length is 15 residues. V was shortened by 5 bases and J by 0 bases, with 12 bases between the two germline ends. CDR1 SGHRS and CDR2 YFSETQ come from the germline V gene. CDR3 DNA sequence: TGCGCCAGCAGTAGAGCGGGCAGCTCCTACAATGAGCAGTTCTTC. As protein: CASSRAGSSYNEQFF.

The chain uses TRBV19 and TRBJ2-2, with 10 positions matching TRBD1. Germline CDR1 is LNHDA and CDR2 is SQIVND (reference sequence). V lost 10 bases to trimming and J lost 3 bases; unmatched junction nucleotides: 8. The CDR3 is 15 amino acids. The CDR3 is CATGDRGRDTGELFF. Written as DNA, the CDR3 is TGTGCCACCGGAGACAGGGGGCGGGACACCGGGGAGCTGTTTTTT.

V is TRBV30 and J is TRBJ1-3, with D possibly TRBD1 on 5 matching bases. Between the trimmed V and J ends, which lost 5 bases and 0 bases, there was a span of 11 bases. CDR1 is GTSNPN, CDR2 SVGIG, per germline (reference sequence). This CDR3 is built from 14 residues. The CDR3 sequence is CAWEQAVSGNTIYF. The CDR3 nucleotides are TGTGCCTGGGAACAGGCGGTCTCTGGAAACACCATATATTTT.

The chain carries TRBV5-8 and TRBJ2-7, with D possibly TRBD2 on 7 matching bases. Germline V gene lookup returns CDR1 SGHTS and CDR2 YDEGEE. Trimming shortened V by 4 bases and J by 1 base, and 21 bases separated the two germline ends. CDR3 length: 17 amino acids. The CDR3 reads CASSEGGAFWASYEQYF. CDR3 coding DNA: TGTGCCAGCAGCGAGGGGGGGGCATTTTGGGCATCCTACGAGCAGTACTTC.

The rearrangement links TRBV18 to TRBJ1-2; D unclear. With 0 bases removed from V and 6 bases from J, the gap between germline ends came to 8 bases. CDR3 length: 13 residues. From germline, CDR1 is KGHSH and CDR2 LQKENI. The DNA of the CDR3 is TGTGCCAGCTCACCACCAGGAGGCCATGGCTACACCTTC. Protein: CASSPPGGHGYTF.

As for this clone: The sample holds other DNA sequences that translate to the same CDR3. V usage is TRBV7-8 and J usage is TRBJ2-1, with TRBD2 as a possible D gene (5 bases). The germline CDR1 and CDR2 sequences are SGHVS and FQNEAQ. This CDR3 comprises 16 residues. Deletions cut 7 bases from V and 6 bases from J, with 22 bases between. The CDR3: CASNPLSPSGFNEQFF. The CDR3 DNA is TGTGCCAGCAACCCTCTATCCCCTTCGGGGTTCAATGAGCAGTTCTTC.

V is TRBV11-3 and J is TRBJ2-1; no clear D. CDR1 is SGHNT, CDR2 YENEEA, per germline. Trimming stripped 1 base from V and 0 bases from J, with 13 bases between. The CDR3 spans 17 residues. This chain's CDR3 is CASSLGGSLSSYNEQFF. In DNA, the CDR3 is TGTGCCAGCAGCTTAGGTGGTAGCTTAAGCTCCTACAATGAGCAGTTCTTC.

The CDR3 protein is CASSQGQGYEQYF. CDR3 DNA: TGTGCCAGCAGCCAGGGACAGGGGTACGAGCAGTACTTC. V usage is TRBV11-3 and J usage is TRBJ2-7; 10 bases are a match to TRBD1. Looked up from germline, CDR1 is SGHNT and CDR2 is YENEEA. The CDR3 covers 13 residues. With 5 bases clipped from V and 4 bases from J, the junction kept 2 bases outside the gene matches.

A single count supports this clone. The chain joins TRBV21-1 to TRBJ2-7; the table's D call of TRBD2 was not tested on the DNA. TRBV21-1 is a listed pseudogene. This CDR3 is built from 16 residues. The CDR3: CASSIAGGYSSYEQYF. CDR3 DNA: TGTGCCAGCAGCATTGCGGGGGGTTACAGCTCCTACGAGCAGTACTTC.

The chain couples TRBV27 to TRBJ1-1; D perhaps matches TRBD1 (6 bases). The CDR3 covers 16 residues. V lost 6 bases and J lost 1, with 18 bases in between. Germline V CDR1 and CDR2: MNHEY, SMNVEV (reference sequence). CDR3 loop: CASRRHLGAQNTEAFF. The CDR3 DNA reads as TGTGCCAGCAGACGCCACCTGGGGGCCCAGAACACTGAAGCTTTCTTT.

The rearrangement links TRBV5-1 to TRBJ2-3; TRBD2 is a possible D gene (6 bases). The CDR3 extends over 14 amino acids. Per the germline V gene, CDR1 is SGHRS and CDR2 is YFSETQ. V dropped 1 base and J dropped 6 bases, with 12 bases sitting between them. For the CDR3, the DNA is TGCGCCAGCAGCTTGATTAGCGGAGGCGATACGCAGTATTTT. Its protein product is CASSLISGGDTQYF.

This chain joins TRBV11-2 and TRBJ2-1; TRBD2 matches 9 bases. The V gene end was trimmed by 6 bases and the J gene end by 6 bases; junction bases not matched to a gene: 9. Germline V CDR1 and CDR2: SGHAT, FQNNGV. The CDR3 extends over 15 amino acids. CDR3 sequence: CASRPLAGRGNEQFF. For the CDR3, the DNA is TGTGCCAGCAGACCCCTAGCGGGAAGGGGCAATGAGCAGTTCTTC.

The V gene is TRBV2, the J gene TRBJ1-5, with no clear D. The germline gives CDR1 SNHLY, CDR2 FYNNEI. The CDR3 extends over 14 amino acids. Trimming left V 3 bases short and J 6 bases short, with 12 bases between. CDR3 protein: CASSEVRVGQPQHF. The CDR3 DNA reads TGTGCCAGCAGTGAGGTACGGGTGGGTCAGCCCCAGCATTTT. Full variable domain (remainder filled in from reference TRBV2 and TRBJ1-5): EPEVTQTPSHQVTQMGQEVILRCVPISNHLYFYWYRQILGQKVEFLVSFYNNEISEKSEIFDDQFSVERPDGSNFTLKIRSTKLEDSAMYFCASSEVRVGQPQHFGDGTRLSIL.

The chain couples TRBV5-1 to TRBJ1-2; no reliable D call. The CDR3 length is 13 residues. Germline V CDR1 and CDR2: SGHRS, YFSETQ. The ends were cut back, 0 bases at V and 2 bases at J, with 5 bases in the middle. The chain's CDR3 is CASSLEENYGYTF. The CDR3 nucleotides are TGCGCCAGCAGCTTGGAAGAGAACTATGGCTACACCTTC.

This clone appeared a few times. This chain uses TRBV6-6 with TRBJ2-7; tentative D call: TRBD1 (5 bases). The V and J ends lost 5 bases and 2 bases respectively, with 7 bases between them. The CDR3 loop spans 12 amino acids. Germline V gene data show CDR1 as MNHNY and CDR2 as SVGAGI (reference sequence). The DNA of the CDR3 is TGTGCCAGCAGTCCGACAGCCTACGAGCAGTACTTC. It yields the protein CASSPTAYEQYF.

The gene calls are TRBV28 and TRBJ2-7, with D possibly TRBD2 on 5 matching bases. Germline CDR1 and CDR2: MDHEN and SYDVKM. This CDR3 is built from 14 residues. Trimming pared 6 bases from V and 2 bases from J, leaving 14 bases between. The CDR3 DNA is TGTGCCAGCAGCCCTGGAGGCAGAGCCTACGAGCAGTACTTC. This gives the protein CASSPGGRAYEQYF.

The DNA for the CDR3 is TGTGCCACACGTGGGAGTCGGAACACCGGGGAGCTGTTTTTT. Translating gives CATRGSRNTGELFF. The chain carries TRBV7-9 and TRBJ2-2, with D possibly matching TRBD2 (5 bases). This CDR3 spans 14 amino acids. Germline V gene lookup returns CDR1 SEHNR and CDR2 FQNEAQ (reference sequence). Trimming removed 10 bases at V and 1 base at J, with 13 bases between.

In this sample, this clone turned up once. The CDR3, as DNA: TGTGCCAGCAGGAGCGGGCAGTCCTACGAGCAGTACTTC. The encoded protein is CASRSGQSYEQYF. The chain uses TRBV25-1 and TRBJ2-7, with D perhaps matching TRBD2 (6 bases). CDR3 size: 13 residues. Trimming removed 6 bases from V and 1 base from J, with 10 bases in between. Germline V lookup: CDR1 MGHDK, CDR2 SYGVNS.

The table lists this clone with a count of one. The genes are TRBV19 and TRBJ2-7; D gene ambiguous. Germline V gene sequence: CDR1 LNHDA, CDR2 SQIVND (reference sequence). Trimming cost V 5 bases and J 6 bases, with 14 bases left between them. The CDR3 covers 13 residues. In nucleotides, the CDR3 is TGTGCCAGTAGTCTCCCACCCCGAGGCGAGCAGTACTTC. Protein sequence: CASSLPPRGEQYF.

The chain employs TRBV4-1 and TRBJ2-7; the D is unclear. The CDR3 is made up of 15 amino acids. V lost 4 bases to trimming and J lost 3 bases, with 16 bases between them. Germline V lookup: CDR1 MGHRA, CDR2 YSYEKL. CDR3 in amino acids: CASSPTFGLNYEQYF. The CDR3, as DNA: TGCGCCAGCAGCCCAACTTTTGGGCTGAACTACGAGCAGTACTTC.

CDR3 sequence (DNA): TGTGCCAGCAGGCGGGTGATGGGTGAGCAGTTCTTC. This translates into CASRRVMGEQFF. The chain couples TRBV27 to TRBJ2-1; D perhaps matches TRBD2 (5 bases). The V and J ends lost 6 bases and 9 bases respectively, with 12 bases between them. Per germline, CDR1 MNHEY and CDR2 SMNVEV (reference sequence). The CDR3 covers 12 residues.